Detailed here is one T cell receptor (beta chain). Its specificity is not known. The data are from a study of graft-versus-host responses after intestinal transplantation. Sequencing used immunoSEQ multiplex PCR; TCRdb keeps in-frame clones, though not all of them. The table records under 150,000 clones, 90% of them present only once. Germline CDR1 reads SGHRS; CDR2 reads YFSETQ. There are 18 residues in the CDR3. The trim removed 0 bases at V and 2 bases at J, leaving 5 bases unmatched. Sample: unstimulated CD4+ T cells sorted from spleen or lymph node cells, taken before intestinal transplant. The receptor was isolated from a human donor who received an intestinal transplant. The chain carries TRBV5-1 and TRBJ2-3; 14 nucleotides agree with TRBD2. Here the CDR3 reads CASSLGLAGGSNTDTQYF. The CDR3 bases are TGCGCCAGCAGCTTGGGACTAGCGGGAGGGTCCAACACAGATACGCAGTATTTT.